This T cell receptor (beta chain) was sequenced for a study of blood T cell repertoires in COVID-19 (dated by TCRdb to about 2020). Background on the whole study: Samples from collaborators originated in the United States, Italy and Spain and spanned both the acute and convalescent phases of COVID-19. The samples were drawn from two sources: the first 160 participants of the ongoing ImmuneRACE study, and fewer than 1,500 subjects contributed by 6 global collaborators. The repertoires were made available in a free public database intended to serve as a resource for research on the immune response to SARS-CoV-2. Sample metadata almost always included a de-identified subject ID, COVID-19 status, age in years and sex. Deeply sampled blood TCRbeta repertoires from subjects exposed to, actively infected with, or recovered from COVID-19 were included in the dataset. Where HLA class I and class II types were available, the types were taken from metadata supplied by the sample provider, not from assay-based typing. The prospective study material was composed of cDNA or gDNA derived from T cells, B-cell-depleted T cells, or PBMCs.

The immunoSEQ Assay, a bias-controlled multiplex PCR, was used to amplify TCRbeta CDR3 regions from genomic DNA. The original methods were these. The number of nucleated cells in each sample was estimated from the amplification of reference gene primers within the assay. To quantify the absolute abundance of each unique TCRbeta CDR3 rearrangement, sequence reads were collapsed and filtered. For each sample, productive Simpson clonality was calculated by taking the square root of Simpson's diversity index across productive rearrangements. TCRdb took over this immuneACCESS table, retaining in-frame rearrangements with V and J assigned. Such tables are incomplete; in checked studies, under half of the missing clones stem from an unresolved V gene, and the remainder is unexplained. For V, J and clone size, that table is used; D and trimming come from the DNA. The sample includes 150,000 to 200,000 clones, with approximately 86% observed a single time. Of the sample, 2.5% is held by the ten largest clones.

What the work shows at the level of the full study, not this receptor alone: The quantity of clinical and demographic metadata differed by source and by participant and was supplied without curation.

This clone appeared once. Its recognized antigen is unknown. No clone much larger than this one lies a single base away; base qualities are absent. CDR1 and CDR2 are drawn from the germline V gene: MNHEY, SVGEGT. Trimming costs V 5 bases and J 0 bases, and their ends lie 17 bases apart. The CDR3 runs 17 residues from the cysteine to the phenylalanine. The DNA shown is the 51-base CDR3, in frame from base 1. One collaborating source in Seattle enrolled patients while the patients were actively infected and followed the patients over time throughout the course of disease. Collaborating institutions collected whole blood in K2EDTA tubes following their own protocols. Collaborator samples were shipped for TCRbeta analysis as frozen whole blood, isolated PBMCs, or DNA extracted from either sample type.

Sequenced: peripheral blood. The receptor's source is a woman of 80 years or more with COVID-19, enrolled during active disease. Rearrangement joined TRBV6-2 or TRBV6-3 to TRBJ1-5, and TRBD1 may be the D gene, going by 6 matching bases. The CDR3 corresponds to CASSQARGAGSNQPQHF. The DNA is as follows: TGTGCCAGCAGTCAGGCCAGGGGCGCCGGTAGCAATCAGCCCCAGCATTTT.